These 19 T cell receptor beta chains were all obtained from the same sample, sequenced in a study of blood T cell repertoires in COVID-19. Sequenced by immunoSEQ multiplex PCR; TCRdb stores in-frame clones only, minus some. This sample yields over 55,000 clones, of which 80% to 90% are seen a single time; around 8% belongs to the top ten. Input material: peripheral blood. These TCRs come from a man aged 45 to 65 with active COVID-19.

The chain employs TRBV6-2 or TRBV6-3 and TRBJ2-7, with TRBD2 as a possible D gene (6 bases). This CDR3 contains 16 residues. Trimming left V 0 bases short and J 0 bases short, with 12 bases between. CDR1 and CDR2 from the germline V gene are MNHEY and SVGEGT. CDR3 sequence reads: CASSYSRRELSYEQYF. The DNA for the CDR3 is TGTGCCAGCAGTTACTCGCGGCGGGAACTCTCCTACGAGCAGTACTTC.

The chain has TRBV5-1 and TRBJ2-7; D remains ambiguous. V gave up 2 bases and J gave up 5 bases, with 5 bases separating them. Per the germline V gene, CDR1 is SGHRS and CDR2 is YFSETQ. This CDR3 region has 11 residues. The CDR3, as DNA: TGCGCCAGCAGCTTCGGTAACGAGCAGTACTTC. It translates to CASSFGNEQYF.

The chain recombines TRBV27 with TRBJ1-5, with D unresolved. CDR3 size: 14 residues. Germline CDR1 is MNHEY and CDR2 is SMNVEV (reference sequence). V dropped 4 bases and J dropped 9 bases, with 16 bases sitting between them. The CDR3 is CASSYRRSPGPQHF. Here the CDR3 DNA reads TGTGCCAGCAGTTATAGGCGTAGCCCGGGGCCCCAGCATTTT.

V usage is TRBV9 and J usage is TRBJ2-2; maybe TRBD2 (5 bases). The germline gives CDR1 SGDLS, CDR2 YYNGEE. CDR3 length equals 15 residues. Trimming stripped 6 bases from V and 6 bases from J, with 18 bases between. The CDR3 protein is CASTLAREIAGELFF. In nucleotides, the CDR3 is TGTGCCAGCACCCTGGCGAGGGAAATCGCCGGGGAGCTGTTTTTT.

The chain uses TRBV5-6 and TRBJ2-1, with TRBD2 identical over 7 bases. Trimming took 4 bases from V and 10 from J; bases not matched to a gene: 11. Germline V gene sequence: CDR1 SGHDT, CDR2 YYEEEE. The CDR3 spans 14 residues. CDR3 nucleotides: TGTGCCAGCAGCCCCCAGGCGGGGGATGGGGAGCAGTTCTTC. Amino acids: CASSPQAGDGEQFF. Supplemented by reference TRBV5-6 and TRBJ2-1, the full variable domain reads DAGVTQSPTHLIKTRGQQVTLRCSPKSGHDTVSWYQQALGQGPQFIFQYYEEEERQRGNFPDRFSGHQFPNYSSELNVNALLLGDSALYLCASSPQAGDGEQFFGPGTRLTVL.

The rearrangement uses TRBV6-5 and TRBJ1-1; the D gene is possibly TRBD1 (5 bases). Germline CDR1 is MNHEY and CDR2 is SVGAGI. This CDR3 contains 15 residues. V was trimmed by 2 bases and J by 2 bases, leaving 12 bases between them. CDR3 bases: TGTGCCAGCAGTTACCGCGGGGCTATTAACACTGAAGCTTTCTTT. Residues: CASSYRGAINTEAFF.

The J gene is TRBJ2-7, the V gene TRBV12-3 or TRBV12-4; D gene uncertain. The CDR3 runs to 10 residues. The V end lost 5 bases, the J end lost 6 bases, and 5 bases lay between the germline ends. CDR3 in DNA: TGTGCCAGCAGTAGCCCCGAGCAGTACTTC. Amino acids: CASSSPEQYF.

This chain links TRBV2 with TRBJ1-1; 9 nucleotides match TRBD1. After removal of 2 bases from V and 3 bases from J, the junction contained 10 bases not matched to a gene. Germline values: CDR1 SNHLY, CDR2 FYNNEI. This CDR3 has 17 residues. The CDR3 sequence: CASSEKRTGAYYTEAFF. The CDR3 DNA is TGTGCCAGCAGTGAAAAGAGGACAGGGGCTTATTACACTGAAGCTTTCTTT. The full variable domain, its missing parts supplied by reference TRBV2 and TRBJ1-1, is EPEVTQTPSHQVTQMGQEVILRCVPISNHLYFYWYRQILGQKVEFLVSFYNNEISEKSEIFDDQFSVERPDGSNFTLKIRSTKLEDSAMYFCASSEKRTGAYYTEAFFGQGTRLTVV.

V gene TRBV9 combines with J gene TRBJ1-5, with D possibly TRBD1 on 6 matching bases. The length of the CDR3 is 14 residues. Trimming shortened V by 4 bases and J by 4 bases, and 12 bases separated the two germline ends. CDR1 is SGDLS, CDR2 YYNGEE, per germline. CDR3 in amino acids: CASSPGTLNQPQHF. The DNA of the CDR3 is TGTGCCAGCAGCCCCGGGACACTTAATCAGCCCCAGCATTTT.

This chain joins TRBV5-4 and TRBJ2-4; the D is unclear. Germline CDR1 is SGHNT and CDR2 is YYREEE (reference sequence). The CDR3 runs 15 residues. V lost 4 bases and J lost 0, with 11 bases in between. The CDR3 nucleotides are TGTGCCAGCAGCCTAAAAACAGAAGCCAAAAACATTCAGTACTTC. Translation: CASSLKTEAKNIQYF. Drawing the rest from reference TRBV5-4 and TRBJ2-4, the complete variable domain is ETGVTQSPTHLIKTRGQQVTLRCSSQSGHNTVSWYQQALGQGPQFIFQYYREEENGRGNFPPRFSGLQFPNYSSELNVNALELDDSALYLCASSLKTEAKNIQYFGAGTRLSVL.

The chain is built from TRBV27 and TRBJ2-1; 9 nucleotides agree with TRBD2. With V trimmed by 5 bases and J by 7 bases, 15 bases remained unmatched. The CDR3 runs to 17 residues. Germline V gene lookup returns CDR1 MNHEY and CDR2 SMNVEV (reference sequence). CDR3 DNA: TGTGCCAGCAGTGGTCTAGCGGGGTGGGCCCTTACAAATGAGCAGTTCTTC. Residues: CASSGLAGWALTNEQFF.

This clone was recorded once. J is TRBJ2-5 and V is TRBV6-5; TRBD1 matches 10 bases. Germline V lookup: CDR1 MNHEY, CDR2 SVGAGI. V shed 4 bases and J 5 bases; nucleotides not matched to a gene: 7. The CDR3 extends over 15 amino acids. CDR3 in DNA: TGTGCCAGCAGTTCGACTCGGACAGGGGGGGAGACCCAGTACTTC. Its protein is CASSSTRTGGETQYF.

V usage is TRBV19 and J usage is TRBJ1-4; possible D gene TRBD1, 6 bases. CDR1 is LNHDA and CDR2 is SQIVND in the germline V gene (reference sequence). This CDR3 has 15 residues. With 5 bases removed from V and 7 bases from J, the gap between germline ends came to 17 bases. The CDR3: CASSSRQADSEKLFF. The CDR3 DNA is TGTGCCAGTAGTTCCAGACAGGCTGACTCTGAAAAACTGTTTTTT.

V gene TRBV6-7 combines with J gene TRBJ1-3; no clear D gene. TRBV6-7 is an open reading frame, and its role is uncertain. There are 15 residues in the CDR3. V lost 2 bases and J lost 0, with 8 bases in between. In DNA, the CDR3 is TGTGCCAGCAGTTACCCCCAGATCTCTGGAAACACCATATATTTT. It is translated as CASSYPQISGNTIYF.

V is TRBV19 and J is TRBJ2-7, with unresolved D. Trimming shortened V by 2 bases and J by 5 bases, and 10 bases separated the two germline ends. The CDR3 has 13 residues. Germline V lookup: CDR1 LNHDA, CDR2 SQIVND (reference sequence). CDR3: CASSITKFHEQYF. The CDR3 nucleotides read TGTGCCAGTAGTATAACAAAGTTCCACGAGCAGTACTTC.

The chain links TRBV28 to TRBJ1-2; D remains ambiguous. The CDR3 covers 12 residues. Trimming removed 2 bases at V and 3 bases at J, with 4 bases between. Germline V gene lookup returns CDR1 MDHEN and CDR2 SYDVKM. The DNA for the CDR3 is TGTGCCAGCAGTTTACGAGACTATGGCTACACCTTC. Amino acids: CASSLRDYGYTF.

The chain links TRBV4-2 to TRBJ2-7; D possibly corresponds to TRBD1 (6 bases). Germline V gene data show CDR1 as LGHNA and CDR2 as YNFKEQ. The V end was cut by 4 bases, the J end by 5 bases, with 12 bases between. The length of the CDR3 is 13 residues. CDR3 sequence: CASSLTGKHEQYF. DNA of the CDR3: TGTGCCAGCAGCCTAACAGGGAAGCACGAGCAGTACTTC.

The genes are TRBV6-5 and TRBJ2-1, with 8 bases identical to TRBD1. The CDR3 has 13 amino acids. Trimming at V came to 4 bases and at J to 9 bases, leaving 5 bases not matched to a gene. Germline CDR1 reads MNHEY; CDR2 reads SVGAGI. CDR3 protein: CASSSGQAVEQFF. In DNA form, the CDR3 reads TGTGCCAGCAGTTCGGGACAGGCGGTTGAGCAGTTCTTC.

The V gene is TRBV4-1, the J gene TRBJ1-3, with TRBD1 as a possible D gene (5 bases). The CDR3 has 17 residues. With 2 bases removed from V and 0 bases from J, the gap between germline ends came to 14 bases. Germline V CDR1 and CDR2: MGHRA, YSYEKL. The CDR3 spells CASSQSQGLSSGNTIYF. The CDR3 DNA reads TGCGCCAGCAGCCAATCCCAGGGTCTATCCTCTGGAAACACCATATATTTT.